Following are 27 T cell receptor beta chains from one sample sequenced in a study of T cell responses to AZD1222 COVID-19 vaccine (dated by TCRdb to about 2021). The sample's time point label, decoded: baseline before first vaccination. The library was made by the immunoSEQ multiplex PCR assay. TCRdb's version of the immuneACCESS table is confined to in-frame rearrangements and falls short of the full clone set. An unresolved V gene accounts for under half of the shortfall where checked; the remainder is of unknown origin. This sample lists fewer than 120,000 clones; about four fifths were detected once. 4% to 5% of the sample lies in the top ten. The material sequenced was peripheral blood, taken on day 0 of AZD1222 vaccination. The receptor source for this set is an adult in good health.

This chain links TRBV21-1 with TRBJ2-5; the DNA was not compared with TRBD1, the D call given in the table. TRBV21-1 is a pseudogene locus. This CDR3 has 14 amino acids. CDR3 in amino acids: CASSDRDREETQYF. CDR3 coding DNA: TGTGCCAGCAGCGACCGGGACAGGGAGGAGACCCAGTACTTC.

The chain links TRBV7-9 to TRBJ2-5; D is perhaps TRBD1 or TRBD2 (5 bases each). The CDR3 contains 14 residues. Germline values: CDR1 SEHNR, CDR2 FQNEAQ (reference sequence). V was pared by 1 base and J by 5 bases, with 11 bases between. CDR3 residues: CASSLGGTGETQYF. The CDR3 coding sequence is TGTGCCAGCAGCTTAGGAGGGACGGGTGAGACCCAGTACTTC.

The V gene is TRBV18, the J gene TRBJ1-1, with D unclear. Germline V gene data show CDR1 as KGHSH and CDR2 as LQKENI. The CDR3 is 12 residues long. Trimming left V 8 bases short and J 11 bases short, with 18 bases between. CDR3 region: CASTTDTVWAFF. The CDR3 nucleotides read TGTGCCAGCACTACCGATACAGTCTGGGCTTTCTTT.

This clone has a handful of counts. This chain joins TRBV28 and TRBJ1-5; tentative D call: TRBD1 (5 bases). Germline CDR1 and CDR2: MDHEN and SYDVKM. The CDR3 contains 15 residues. Trimming took off 2 bases at V and 2 bases at J, with 10 bases between the two ends. The CDR3 region has the DNA TGTGCCAGCAGTTTACGGGGGAACCGCAATCAGCCCCAGCATTTT. This sequence encodes CASSLRGNRNQPQHF.

The CDR3 sequence: CASSQRWGRVYEKLFF. CDR3 bases: TGTGCCAGCAGCCAACGGTGGGGCAGGGTCTATGAAAAACTGTTTTTT. This sequence joins TRBV9 and TRBJ1-4, with D tentatively TRBD1 (5 bases). Trimming took 4 bases from V and 6 from J, leaving 19 bases between them. The CDR3 is made up of 16 amino acids. The V gene's germline CDR1 is SGDLS and CDR2 YYNGEE.

The genes are TRBV19 and TRBJ1-6, with D hard to call. This CDR3 has 14 residues. V was shortened by 3 bases and J by 5 bases, with 8 bases between the two germline ends. The germline CDR1 and CDR2 sequences are LNHDA and SQIVND (reference sequence). The CDR3 spells CASSMGRDNSPLHF. The CDR3 DNA reads as TGTGCCAGTAGTATGGGAAGGGATAATTCACCCCTCCACTTT.

The table lists this clone with a count of one. The V and J genes are TRBV5-3 and TRBJ1-2, with D unclear. TRBV5-3 is sorted into the ORF group, with uncertain function. V gave up 3 bases and J gave up 3 bases, with 33 bases separating them. CDR3 length: 21 residues. The DNA for the CDR3 is TGTGCCAGAAGCTCACCTCCCGTAGGGTGTGGGATGAGGTTGCTACACTATGGCTACACCTTC. This codes for CARSSPPVGCGMRLLHYGYTF.

This chain connects TRBV6-5 to TRBJ1-4; maybe TRBD1 (6 bases). The V gene's germline CDR1 is MNHEY and CDR2 SVGAGI. V was pared by 8 bases and J by 8 bases, with 21 bases between. CDR3 length: 15 amino acids. CDR3 coding DNA: TGTGCCAGCGTACTTTCCACAGGGTGGAGAGAAAAACTGTTTTTT. Translating it yields CASVLSTGWREKLFF.

The V gene is TRBV4-3, the J gene TRBJ1-2; 11 bases agree with TRBD1. Germline V CDR1 and CDR2: LGHNA, YSLEER. V gave up 0 bases and J gave up 3 bases; unmatched junction bases: 0. The length of the CDR3 is 15 residues. CDR3 region: CASSQEGQGDYGYTF. DNA of the CDR3: TGCGCCAGCAGCCAAGAGGGACAGGGGGACTATGGCTACACCTTC.

The chain combines TRBV28 with TRBJ1-1; D might be TRBD1 (5 bases). Germline V lookup: CDR1 MDHEN, CDR2 SYDVKM. CDR3 size: 15 residues. Trimming removed 2 bases from V and 0 bases from J, with 10 bases in between. The CDR3 DNA follows: TGTGCCAGCAGTTTAGCAACAGGTTTGAACACTGAAGCTTTCTTT. Translating gives CASSLATGLNTEAFF.

This clone was observed a few times. J is TRBJ2-2 and V is TRBV2; 10 bases map to TRBD1. Germline CDR1 SNHLY, CDR2 FYNNEI. V lost 6 bases and J lost 5; bases outside the gene matches: 6. CDR3 length: 15 amino acids. CDR3 sequence reads: CASSRDRGLTGELFF. CDR3 coding DNA: TGTGCCAGCAGCCGAGACAGGGGGCTTACCGGGGAGCTGTTTTTT. The variable domain in full, completed from reference TRBV2 and TRBJ2-2, reads EPEVTQTPSHQVTQMGQEVILRCVPISNHLYFYWYRQILGQKVEFLVSFYNNEISEKSEIFDDQFSVERPDGSNFTLKIRSTKLEDSAMYFCASSRDRGLTGELFFGEGSRLTVL.

This chain connects TRBV7-9 to TRBJ1-1; the D is unclear. Trimming shortened V by 6 bases and J by 4 bases, and 12 bases separated the two germline ends. This CDR3 region has 13 residues. In germline, CDR1 is SEHNR, CDR2 FQNEAQ (reference sequence). DNA of the CDR3: TGTGCCAGCAGTTCCCGGGTGGCCACTGAAGCTTTCTTT. Protein sequence: CASSSRVATEAFF.

The rearrangement links TRBV2 to TRBJ1-5; maybe TRBD1 (6 bases). The CDR3 runs to 15 residues. Trimming removed 5 bases from V and 0 bases from J, with 11 bases in between. CDR1 SNHLY and CDR2 FYNNEI come from the germline V gene. Here the CDR3 DNA reads TGTGCCAGCAGTCCACAGGGCCCTAGCAATCAGCCCCAGCATTTT. The encoded protein is CASSPQGPSNQPQHF.

V gene TRBV28 combines with J gene TRBJ1-2, with a weak D call TRBD1 (5 bases). CDR1 is MDHEN and CDR2 is SYDVKM in the germline V gene. The V gene lost 5 bases and the J gene lost 7 bases, with 17 bases spanning the gap. The length of the CDR3 is 14 residues. CDR3 sequence reads: CASSLRAPYSGYTF. The CDR3, as DNA: TGTGCCAGCAGTCTCAGGGCTCCTTATAGTGGCTACACCTTC.

The chain recombines TRBV21-1 with TRBJ2-3; the table assigns TRBD2, which was not confirmed against the DNA. TRBV21-1 is deemed a pseudogene. The CDR3 loop spans 17 amino acids. CDR3 amino acids: CASSKAKRGLAFDTQYF. The CDR3, as DNA: TGTGCCAGCAGCAAAGCGAAAAGGGGACTGGCTTTCGATACGCAGTATTTT.

V is TRBV5-1 and J is TRBJ1-1, with D tentatively TRBD1 (5 bases). Germline values: CDR1 SGHRS, CDR2 YFSETQ. This CDR3 is built from 14 residues. V lost 4 bases and J 0 bases, leaving 10 bases between the germline ends. This CDR3 reads CASSPGHLNTEAFF. CDR3 DNA: TGCGCCAGCAGCCCAGGACACCTGAACACTGAAGCTTTCTTT.

V usage is TRBV5-1 and J usage is TRBJ2-1; weak D call: TRBD2 (5 bases). The CDR3 is made up of 14 amino acids. Trimming removed 0 bases at V and 4 bases at J, with 8 bases between. Per the germline V gene, CDR1 is SGHRS and CDR2 is YFSETQ. CDR3 amino acids: CASSLGTGYNEQFF. The CDR3 bases are TGCGCCAGCAGCTTGGGTACGGGGTACAATGAGCAGTTCTTC.

This clone was seen only a few times. The chain employs TRBV29-1 and TRBJ1-1; D possibly corresponds to TRBD1 (5 bases). From germline, CDR1 is SQVTM and CDR2 ANQGSEA. The length of the CDR3 is 14 residues. Trimming took 5 bases from V and 0 from J, leaving 13 bases between them. The CDR3 sequence: CSVSTGGMNTEAFF. The CDR3 DNA follows: TGCAGCGTTTCGACCGGGGGAATGAACACTGAAGCTTTCTTT.

The gene calls are TRBV9 and TRBJ2-3; D ambiguous. The V end lost 0 bases, the J end lost 2 bases, and 1 base lay between the germline ends. Germline V gene sequence: CDR1 SGDLS, CDR2 YYNGEE. This CDR3 is built from 12 residues. CDR3 protein: CASSVDTDTQYF. In DNA, the CDR3 is TGTGCCAGCAGCGTAGACACAGATACGCAGTATTTT.

The chain uses TRBV5-1 and TRBJ2-7, with TRBD1 matching 9 bases. The CDR3 runs 15 residues. The V gene end was trimmed by 0 bases and the J gene end by 5 bases; junction bases not matched to a gene: 6. Germline values: CDR1 SGHRS, CDR2 YFSETQ. CDR3 sequence: CASSLVLTGGNEQYF. As DNA, the CDR3 is TGCGCCAGCAGCTTGGTCCTAACAGGGGGCAACGAGCAGTACTTC.

The rearrangement links TRBV27 to TRBJ2-6; 10 positions match TRBD1. Germline V gives CDR1 MNHEY, CDR2 SMNVEV (reference sequence). This CDR3 comprises 17 residues. The trim removed 6 bases at V and 0 bases at J, leaving 5 bases unmatched. The DNA for the CDR3 is TGTGCCAGCAGCCCGGGGACAGGGGACTCTGGGGCCAACGTCCTGACTTTC. Translation gives CASSPGTGDSGANVLTF.

V gene TRBV19 combines with J gene TRBJ2-3; tentatively, D is TRBD2 (6 bases). Germline V gives CDR1 LNHDA, CDR2 SQIVND (reference sequence). This CDR3 region has 15 residues. V was shortened by 6 bases and J by 6 bases, with 19 bases between the two germline ends. The CDR3 region is CASRPRAGLSDTQYF. The DNA for the CDR3 is TGTGCCAGTAGACCACGCGCGGGGTTAAGCGATACGCAGTATTTT.

The CDR3 nucleotides are TGTGCCAGCAGCTTAGCCGGTAGGGGCGGGGAGCTGTTTTTT. Protein product: CASSLAGRGGELFF. The chain employs TRBV7-9 and TRBJ2-2; the D gene is possibly TRBD1 (5 bases). From germline, CDR1 is SEHNR and CDR2 FQNEAQ (reference sequence). The CDR3 length is 14 residues. V lost 0 bases and J lost 7, with 9 bases in between.

The chain uses TRBV24-1 and TRBJ2-7, with 8 bases that match TRBD1. The CDR3 spans 12 residues. Germline CDR1 reads KGHDR; CDR2 reads SFDVKD. The junction had 3 bases not matched to a gene; V was cut back by 7 bases and J by 5 bases. CDR3 in DNA: TGTGCCACCAGCAGGGGGCCCGACGAGCAGTACTTC. Amino acids: CATSRGPDEQYF.

The chain links TRBV5-1 to TRBJ1-5, with 9 bases that match TRBD1. The CDR3 sequence is 15 residues long. Germline values: CDR1 SGHRS, CDR2 YFSETQ. Trimming cost V 0 bases and J 7 bases; bases outside gene matches: 5. The CDR3 DNA follows: TGCGCCAGCAGCTTGGGGGGACAGGGTGAGCAGCCCCAGCATTTT. It yields the protein CASSLGGQGEQPQHF.

The chain has TRBV7-3 and TRBJ1-5, with D hard to call. V was shortened by 5 bases and J by 7 bases, with 15 bases between the two germline ends. The CDR3 runs to 14 residues. The germline V gene encodes CDR1 SGHTA and CDR2 FQGTGA. The CDR3 DNA follows: TGTGCCAGCAGCCTTACCCGGGATGACCAGCCCCAGCATTTT. It yields the protein CASSLTRDDQPQHF.

The gene calls are TRBV15 and TRBJ1-4; no reliable D call. Trimming left V 5 bases short and J 4 bases short, with 8 bases between. CDR3 length: 13 residues. Germline CDR1 is LNHNV and CDR2 is YYDKDF (reference sequence). Written as DNA, the CDR3 is TGTGCCACCAGCGGGCAGATTAATGAAAAACTGTTTTTT. Amino acids: CATSGQINEKLFF.